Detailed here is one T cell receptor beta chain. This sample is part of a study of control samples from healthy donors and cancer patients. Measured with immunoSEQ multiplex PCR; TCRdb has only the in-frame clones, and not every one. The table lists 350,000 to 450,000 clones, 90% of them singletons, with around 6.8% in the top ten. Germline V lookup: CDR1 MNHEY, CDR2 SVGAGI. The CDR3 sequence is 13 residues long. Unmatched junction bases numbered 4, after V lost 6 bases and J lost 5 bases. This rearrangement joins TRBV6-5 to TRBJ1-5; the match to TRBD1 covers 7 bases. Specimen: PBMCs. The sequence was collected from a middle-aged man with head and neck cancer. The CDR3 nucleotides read TGTGCCAGCAGCAGACAGGGATATCAGCCCCAGCATTTT. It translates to CASSRQGYQPQHF.